This T cell receptor beta chain was sequenced in a study of OX40 agonist ivuxolimab in advanced cancers. Study details: Patients received ivuxolimab, an agonistic anti-OX40 (CD134) antibody. Patients assigned to dose escalation were diagnosed with hepatocellular carcinoma, melanoma, renal cell or head and neck cancer.

Findings and caveats of the study: At 0.1 to 3.0 mg/kg, clonal expansion of CD4+ and CD8+ blood T cells had occurred by week 6.

Trimming stripped 1 base from V and 2 bases from J, with 12 bases between. Germline V lookup: CDR1 LGHNA, CDR2 YSLEER. The CDR3 has 16 residues. Blood samples were obtained at baseline, cycle 4 day 1, and cycle 7 day 1. This clone was seen a few times. The antigen is undetermined. Method: immunoSEQ multiplex PCR; TCRdb's copy keeps in-frame clones and lacks some. Among tens of thousands of clones listed, nearly 95% were seen once. The receptor comes from an adult with an advanced solid tumor such as melanoma, head and neck, liver or kidney cancer. This chain links TRBV4-3 with TRBJ2-1, with a possible D match to TRBD1 (6 bases). Here the sequenced sample was CD4+ or CD8+ T cells sorted from blood, taken in a trial of the OX40 agonist ivuxolimab. This CDR3 is CASSQGSDSPYNEQFF. Written as DNA, the CDR3 is TGCGCCAGCAGCCAAGGATCGGACAGTCCCTACAATGAGCAGTTCTTC.